The 6 T cell receptor beta chains below come from one sample, sequenced in a study of CD8 T cells in Susac syndrome. About 0.45 to 1 ug RNA was reverse transcribed with random hexamers. TCRdb re-derived calls from the immunoSEQ multiplex PCR reads in MiXCR, one entry per CDR3 protein. The repertoire holds over 100,000 distinct CDR3 sequences, with about 93% as singletons. The sample was CD4+ T cells from PBMCs. The receptors here all came from a human donor in good health.

This chain links TRBV7-8 with TRBJ2-2; 9 bases agree with TRBD1. Trimming cost V 4 bases and J 7 bases; bases outside gene matches: 10. CDR1 SGHVS and CDR2 FQNEAQ come from the germline V gene. This CDR3 is 16 amino acids long. This CDR3 reads CASSSLAGTGSGELFF. CDR3 DNA sequence: TGTGCCAGCAGCTCCCTCGCCGGGACAGGGAGCGGGGAGCTGTTTTTT.

The CDR3 region has the DNA TGTGCCAGCAGTCGTAGCGACCGCCTATACGAGCAGTACTTC. Amino acid sequence: CASSRSDRLYEQYF. The rearrangement uses TRBV12-3 or TRBV12-4 and TRBJ2-7; TRBD2 might be the D (5 bases). Trimming cost V 5 bases and J 4 bases, with 15 bases left between them. This CDR3 contains 14 residues.

The V and J genes are TRBV12-3 or TRBV12-4 and TRBJ2-3, with TRBD2 matching over 7 bases. V lost 6 bases and J lost 1; bases outside the gene matches: 7. The CDR3 runs 15 residues. For the CDR3, the DNA is TGTGCCAGCAGCCTATCGGCGGGAGGCACAGATACGCAGTATTTT. It yields the protein CASSLSAGGTDTQYF.

This chain links TRBV14 with TRBJ2-1; TRBD1 agrees at 10 bases. Germline lookup yields CDR1 SGHDN and CDR2 FVKESK. The J segment lost 5 bases and the V segment lost 2 bases, leaving 12 bases of the junction unmatched. The length of the CDR3 is 18 residues. The CDR3 spells CASSQIGRGTGDHNEQFF. As DNA, the CDR3 is TGTGCCAGCAGCCAAATAGGGCGAGGGACAGGGGACCACAATGAGCAGTTCTTC.

The V and J genes are TRBV7-2 and TRBJ1-2, with 10 nucleotides matching TRBD1. This CDR3 has 18 residues. Per the germline V gene, CDR1 is SGHTA and CDR2 is FQGNSA. V lost 2 bases and J lost 2; bases outside the gene matches: 11. The CDR3 here is CASSLTRTWTGGNYGYTF. Here the CDR3 DNA reads TGTGCCAGCAGCTTAACGAGAACCTGGACAGGGGGAAACTATGGCTACACCTTC.

The chain couples TRBV10-3 to TRBJ1-3, with D possibly being TRBD1 (6 bases). Germline CDR1 and CDR2: ENHRY and SYGVKD. V lost 2 bases and J lost 4, with 18 bases in between. The CDR3 is 17 residues long. The CDR3 sequence is CAISERQDLFAGNTIYF. The CDR3 DNA sequence: TGTGCCATCAGTGAGCGACAGGACCTTTTTGCCGGAAACACCATATATTTT.